This T cell receptor (beta chain) stems from a study of radiotherapy plus CTLA-4 blockade in lung cancer. Study-wide context: Patients showed objective responses in roughly 18% of cases and disease control in 31%. Whole-study results and caveats: Early blood T cell clone changes and increased post-radiation serum interferon-beta were reportedly the strongest response predictors. Peripheral blood showed expansion of tumor-derived TCR clones after radiotherapy and ipilimumab.

Details on this clone: Its specificity is not known.

Treatment of patients with chemo-refractory metastatic non-small-cell lung cancer consisted of focal radiation plus CTLA-4 blockade with ipilimumab. Clones were read by immunoSEQ multiplex PCR, and TCRdb kept only the in-frame ones, dropping some. The sample lists 45,000 or so clones, 70% to 90% seen once, with around 7.6% in the top ten. Germline lookup yields CDR1 SGHVS and CDR2 FNYEAQ. Trimming took 4 bases from V and 5 from J, leaving 18 bases between them. The CDR3 extends over 15 amino acids. This rearrangement joins TRBV7-6 to TRBJ2-7, with D maybe TRBD2 (6 bases). The source is a human donor with non-small cell lung cancer whose response to radiotherapy plus ipilimumab could not be evaluated. The sample consisted of peripheral blood, taken from a patient treated with radiotherapy plus ipilimumab. CDR3 loop: CASSSRAGPGDEQYF. The CDR3 DNA reads TGTGCCAGCAGCTCTAGGGCGGGGCCCGGGGACGAGCAGTACTTC. The full variable domain, with the rest looked up from reference TRBV7-6 and TRBJ2-7, is GAGVSQSPRYKVTKRGQDVALRCDPISGHVSLYWYRQALGQGPEFLTYFNYEAQQDKSGLPNDRFSAERPEGSISTLTIQRTEQRDSAMYRCASSSRAGPGDEQYFGPGTRLTVT.